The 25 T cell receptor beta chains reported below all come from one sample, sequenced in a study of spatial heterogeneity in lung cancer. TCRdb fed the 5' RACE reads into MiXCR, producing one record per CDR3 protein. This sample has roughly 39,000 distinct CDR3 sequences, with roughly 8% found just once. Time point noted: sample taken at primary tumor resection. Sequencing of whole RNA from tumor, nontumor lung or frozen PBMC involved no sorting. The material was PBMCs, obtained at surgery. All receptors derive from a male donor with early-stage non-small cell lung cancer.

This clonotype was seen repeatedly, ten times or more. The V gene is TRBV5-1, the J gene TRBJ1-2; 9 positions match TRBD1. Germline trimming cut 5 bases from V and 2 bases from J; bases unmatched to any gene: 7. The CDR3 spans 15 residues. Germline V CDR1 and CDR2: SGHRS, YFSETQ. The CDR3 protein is CASRTGTGHNYGYTF. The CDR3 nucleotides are TGCGCCAGCAGGACTGGGACAGGGCACAACTATGGCTACACCTTC.

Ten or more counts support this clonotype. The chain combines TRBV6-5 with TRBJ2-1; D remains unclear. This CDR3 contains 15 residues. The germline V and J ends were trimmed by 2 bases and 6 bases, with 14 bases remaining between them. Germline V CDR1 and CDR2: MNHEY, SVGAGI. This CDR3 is CASSYRLERSNEQFF. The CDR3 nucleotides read TGTGCCAGCAGTTACCGGCTAGAAAGGAGCAATGAGCAGTTCTTC.

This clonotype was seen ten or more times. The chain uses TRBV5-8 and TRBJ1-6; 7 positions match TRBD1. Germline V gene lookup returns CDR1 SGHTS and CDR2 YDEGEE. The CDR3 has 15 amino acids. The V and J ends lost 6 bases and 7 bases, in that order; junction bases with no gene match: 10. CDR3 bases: TGTGCCAGCAACCGGAGAAACAGGGGCAATTCACCCCTCCACTTT. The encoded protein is CASNRRNRGNSPLHF.

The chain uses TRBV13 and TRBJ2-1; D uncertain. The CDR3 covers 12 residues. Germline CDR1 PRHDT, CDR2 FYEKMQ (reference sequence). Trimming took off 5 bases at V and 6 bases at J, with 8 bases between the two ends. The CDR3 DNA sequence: TGTGCCAGCAGCGCCCTGGGCAATGAGCAGTTCTTC. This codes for CASSALGNEQFF.

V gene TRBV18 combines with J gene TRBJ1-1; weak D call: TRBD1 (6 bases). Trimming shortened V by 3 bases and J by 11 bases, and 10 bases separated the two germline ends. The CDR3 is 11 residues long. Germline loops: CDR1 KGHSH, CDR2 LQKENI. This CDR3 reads CASSPTGYAFF. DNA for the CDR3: TGTGCCAGCTCACCTACAGGGTACGCTTTCTTT.

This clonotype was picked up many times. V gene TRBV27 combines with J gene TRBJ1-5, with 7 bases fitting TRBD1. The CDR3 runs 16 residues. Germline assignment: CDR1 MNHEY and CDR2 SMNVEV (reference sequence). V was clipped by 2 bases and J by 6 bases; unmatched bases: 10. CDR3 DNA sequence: TGTGCCAGCAGTTTAAGGGGGCAGGGGGTAGGTCAGCCCCAGCATTTT. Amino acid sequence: CASSLRGQGVGQPQHF.

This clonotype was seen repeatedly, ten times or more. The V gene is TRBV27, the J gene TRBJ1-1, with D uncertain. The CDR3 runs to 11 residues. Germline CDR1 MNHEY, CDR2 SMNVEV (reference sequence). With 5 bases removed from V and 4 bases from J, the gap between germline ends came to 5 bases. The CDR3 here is CASSTFTEAFF. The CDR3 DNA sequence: TGTGCCAGCAGTACTTTCACTGAAGCTTTCTTT.

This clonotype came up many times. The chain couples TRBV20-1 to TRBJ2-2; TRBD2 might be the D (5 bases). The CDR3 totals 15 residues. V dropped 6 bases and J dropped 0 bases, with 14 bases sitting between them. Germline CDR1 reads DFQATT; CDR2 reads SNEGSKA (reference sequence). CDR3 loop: CSANSGSTNTGELFF. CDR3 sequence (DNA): TGCAGTGCGAACTCGGGGAGTACGAACACCGGGGAGCTGTTTTTT.

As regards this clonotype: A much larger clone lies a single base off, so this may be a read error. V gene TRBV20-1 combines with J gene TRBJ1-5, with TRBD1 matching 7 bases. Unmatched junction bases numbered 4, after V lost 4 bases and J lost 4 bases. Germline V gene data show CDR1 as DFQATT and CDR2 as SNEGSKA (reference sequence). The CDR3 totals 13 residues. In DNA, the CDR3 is TGCAGTGCTACAATACAGGGGAATCAGCCCCAGCATTTT. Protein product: CSATIQGNQPQHF.

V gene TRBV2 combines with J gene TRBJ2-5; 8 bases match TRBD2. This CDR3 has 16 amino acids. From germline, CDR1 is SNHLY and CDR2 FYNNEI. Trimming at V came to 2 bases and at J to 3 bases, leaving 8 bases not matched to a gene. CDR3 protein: CASSERTSFVKETQYF. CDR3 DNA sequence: TGTGCCAGCAGTGAAAGGACTAGCTTTGTAAAAGAGACCCAGTACTTC.

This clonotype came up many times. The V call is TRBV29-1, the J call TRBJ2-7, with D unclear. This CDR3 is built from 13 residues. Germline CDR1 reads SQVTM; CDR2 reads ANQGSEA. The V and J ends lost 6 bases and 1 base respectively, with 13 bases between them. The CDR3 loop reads CSVALDGSYEQYV. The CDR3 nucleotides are TGCAGCGTGGCTTTGGACGGGTCCTACGAGCAGTACGTC.

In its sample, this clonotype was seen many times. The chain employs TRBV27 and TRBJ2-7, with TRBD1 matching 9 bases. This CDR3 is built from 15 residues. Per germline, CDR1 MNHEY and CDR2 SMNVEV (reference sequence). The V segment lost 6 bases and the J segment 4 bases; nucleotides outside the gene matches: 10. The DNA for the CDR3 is TGTGCCAGCAGAGCTCCGGGACAGGGTATTTACGAGCAGTACTTC. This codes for CASRAPGQGIYEQYF.

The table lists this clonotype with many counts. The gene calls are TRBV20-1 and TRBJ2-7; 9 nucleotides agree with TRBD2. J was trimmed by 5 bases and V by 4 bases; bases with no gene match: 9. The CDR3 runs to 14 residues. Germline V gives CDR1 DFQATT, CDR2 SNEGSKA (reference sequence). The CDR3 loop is CSATGLAMSDEQYF. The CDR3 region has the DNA TGCAGTGCTACTGGACTAGCGATGAGTGACGAGCAGTACTTC.

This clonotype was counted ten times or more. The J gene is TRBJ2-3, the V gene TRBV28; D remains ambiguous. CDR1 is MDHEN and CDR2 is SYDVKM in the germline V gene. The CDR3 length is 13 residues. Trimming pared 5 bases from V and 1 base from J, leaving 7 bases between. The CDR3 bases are TGTGCCAGCAGTACCCTCGGCACAGATACGCAGTATTTT. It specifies CASSTLGTDTQYF.

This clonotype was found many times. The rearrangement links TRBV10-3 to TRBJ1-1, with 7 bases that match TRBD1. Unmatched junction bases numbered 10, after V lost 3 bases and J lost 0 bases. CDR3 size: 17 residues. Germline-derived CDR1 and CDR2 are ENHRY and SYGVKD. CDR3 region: CAISDHQSTGMNTEAFF. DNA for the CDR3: TGTGCCATCAGTGACCACCAATCGACAGGGATGAACACTGAAGCTTTCTTT.

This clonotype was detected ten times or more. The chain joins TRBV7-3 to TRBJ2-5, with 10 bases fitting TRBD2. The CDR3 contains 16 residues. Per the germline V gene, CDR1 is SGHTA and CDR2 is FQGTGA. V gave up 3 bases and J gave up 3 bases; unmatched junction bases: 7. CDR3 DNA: TGTGCCAGCAGCTTGGTAGCGGGGGGTCCCGAAGAGACCCAGTACTTC. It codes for CASSLVAGGPEETQYF.

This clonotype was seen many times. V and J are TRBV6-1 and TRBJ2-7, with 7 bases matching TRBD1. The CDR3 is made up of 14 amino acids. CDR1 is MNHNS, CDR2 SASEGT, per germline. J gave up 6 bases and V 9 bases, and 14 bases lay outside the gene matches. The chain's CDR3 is CASVPTGLPREQYV. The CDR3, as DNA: TGTGCCAGTGTACCGACAGGGCTTCCTCGCGAGCAGTACGTC.

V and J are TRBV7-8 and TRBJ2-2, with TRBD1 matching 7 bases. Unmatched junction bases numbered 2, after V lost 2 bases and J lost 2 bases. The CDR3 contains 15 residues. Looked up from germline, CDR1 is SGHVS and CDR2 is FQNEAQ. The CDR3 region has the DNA TGTGCCAGCAGCTTACAGGGGGTTAACACCGGGGAGCTGTTTTTT. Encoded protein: CASSLQGVNTGELFF.

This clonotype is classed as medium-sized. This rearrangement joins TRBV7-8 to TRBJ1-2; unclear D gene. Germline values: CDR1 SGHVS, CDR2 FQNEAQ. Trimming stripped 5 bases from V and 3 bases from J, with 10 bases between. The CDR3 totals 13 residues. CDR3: CASSNLTDYGYTF. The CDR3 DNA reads TGTGCCAGCAGCAACCTAACCGACTATGGCTACACCTTC.

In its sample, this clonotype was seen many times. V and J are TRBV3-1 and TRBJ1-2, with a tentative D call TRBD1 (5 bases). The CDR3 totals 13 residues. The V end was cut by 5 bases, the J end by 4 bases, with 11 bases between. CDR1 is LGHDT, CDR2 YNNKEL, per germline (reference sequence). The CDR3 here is CASSSRRGYGYTF. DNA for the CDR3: TGTGCCAGCAGCAGCCGGAGGGGCTATGGCTACACCTTC.

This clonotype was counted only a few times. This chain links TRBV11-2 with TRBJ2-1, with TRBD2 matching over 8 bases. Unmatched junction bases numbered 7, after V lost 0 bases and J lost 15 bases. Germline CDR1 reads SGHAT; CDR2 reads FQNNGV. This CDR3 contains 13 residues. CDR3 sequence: CASSLESGGKSFF. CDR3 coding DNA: TGTGCCAGCAGCTTAGAGAGCGGGGGAAAATCGTTCTTC.

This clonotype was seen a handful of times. CDR3 sequence reads: CASSLVAGGQGEQFF. The CDR3 bases are TGTGCCAGCAGTTTAGTTGCGGGGGGCCAGGGTGAGCAGTTCTTC. This chain connects TRBV12-3 or TRBV12-4 to TRBJ2-1; TRBD2 matches 8 bases. V lost 1 base to trimming and J lost 9 bases; unmatched junction nucleotides: 8. The length of the CDR3 is 15 residues.

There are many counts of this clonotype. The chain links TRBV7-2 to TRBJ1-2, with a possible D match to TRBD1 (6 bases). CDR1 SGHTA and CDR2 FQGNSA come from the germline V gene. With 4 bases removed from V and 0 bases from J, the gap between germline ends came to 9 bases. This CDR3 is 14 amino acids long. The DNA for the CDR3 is TGTGCCAGCAGCTCCAGACAGGCTAACTATGGCTACACCTTC. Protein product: CASSSRQANYGYTF.

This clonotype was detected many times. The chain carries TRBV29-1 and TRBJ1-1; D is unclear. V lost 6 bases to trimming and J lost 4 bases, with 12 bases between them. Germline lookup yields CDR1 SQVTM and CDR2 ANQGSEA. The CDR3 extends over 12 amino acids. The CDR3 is CSVQTEGTEAFF. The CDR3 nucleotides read TGCAGCGTCCAGACGGAGGGCACTGAAGCTTTCTTT.

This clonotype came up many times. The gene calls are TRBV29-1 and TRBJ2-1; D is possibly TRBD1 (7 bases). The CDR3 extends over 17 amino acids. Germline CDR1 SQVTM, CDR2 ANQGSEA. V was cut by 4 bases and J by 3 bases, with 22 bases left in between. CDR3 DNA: TGCAGCGTTGTGGGGGGCCTAGGACAGGATAGCTACAATGAGCAGTTCTTC. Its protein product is CSVVGGLGQDSYNEQFF.